These T cell receptor beta chains were read from a single sample in a study of vaccination and CD4 T cells after COVID-19. TCRdb analysed the PCR reads with MiXCR anew, one entry per CDR3 protein. Of roughly 19,000 distinct CDR3 sequences listed, around 56% are singletons. These TCRs' antigens remain unknown. Sequencing used CD4+ T cells from blood, cultured in vitro, obtained before SARS-CoV-2 vaccination. These receptors came from a human donor who had recovered from COVID-19. Both conserved end residues are trimmed from each CDR3. The order of the fields is V gene, CDR3 protein.

TRBV20-1 | SARVGQGAKY
TRBV4-1 | ASSPLSSGSPYNEQF
TRBV9 | ASSTDRNYGYT
TRBV29-1 | SVRDLGTQY
TRBV6-2/TRBV6-3 | ASRLAGPTDTQY
TRBV20-1 | SARDLLGTLEETQY
TRBV5-1 | ASSSDDSPGQPQH
TRBV5-1 | ASSTGTAQGYT
TRBV28 | ASSLQSYEQF
TRBV20-1 | SASLGPQFAHGYT
TRBV7-9 | ASSRPAANTEAF
TRBV5-4 | ASSTQGQPYGYT
TRBV2 | ASSAGAGNTIY
TRBV20-1 | SARRLYEQY
TRBV5-8 | ASTREGQKNTEAF
TRBV19 | ASSMIFMTSGAHGNEQF
TRBV20-1 | STRKGDRPGTEAF